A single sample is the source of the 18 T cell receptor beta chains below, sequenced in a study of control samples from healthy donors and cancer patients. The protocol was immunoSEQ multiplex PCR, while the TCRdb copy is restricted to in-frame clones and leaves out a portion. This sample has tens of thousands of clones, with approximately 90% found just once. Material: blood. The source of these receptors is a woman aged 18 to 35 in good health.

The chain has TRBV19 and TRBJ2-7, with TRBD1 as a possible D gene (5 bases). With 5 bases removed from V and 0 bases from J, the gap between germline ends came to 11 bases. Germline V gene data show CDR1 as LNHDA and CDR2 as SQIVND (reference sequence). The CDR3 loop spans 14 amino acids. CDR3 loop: CASSSDIRSYEQYF. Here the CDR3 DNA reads TGTGCCAGTAGTTCGGACATCCGCTCCTACGAGCAGTACTTC.

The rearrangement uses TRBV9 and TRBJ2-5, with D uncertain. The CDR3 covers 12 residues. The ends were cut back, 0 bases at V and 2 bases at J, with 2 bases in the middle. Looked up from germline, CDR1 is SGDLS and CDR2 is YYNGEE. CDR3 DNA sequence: TGTGCCAGCAGCGTAGGACAAGAGACCCAGTACTTC. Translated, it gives CASSVGQETQYF.

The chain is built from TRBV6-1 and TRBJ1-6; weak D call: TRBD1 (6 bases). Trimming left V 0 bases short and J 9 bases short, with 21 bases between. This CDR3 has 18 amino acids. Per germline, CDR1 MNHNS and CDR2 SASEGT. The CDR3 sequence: CASSEASEGQRNTSPLHF. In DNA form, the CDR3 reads TGTGCCAGCAGTGAAGCGAGTGAGGGACAAAGGAACACTTCACCCCTCCACTTT.

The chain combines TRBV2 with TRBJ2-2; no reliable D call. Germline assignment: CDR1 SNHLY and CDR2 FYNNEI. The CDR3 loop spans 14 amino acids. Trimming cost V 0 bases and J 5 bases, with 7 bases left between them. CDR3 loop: CASSEAWGTGELFF. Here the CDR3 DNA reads TGTGCCAGCAGTGAAGCTTGGGGAACCGGGGAGCTGTTTTTT.

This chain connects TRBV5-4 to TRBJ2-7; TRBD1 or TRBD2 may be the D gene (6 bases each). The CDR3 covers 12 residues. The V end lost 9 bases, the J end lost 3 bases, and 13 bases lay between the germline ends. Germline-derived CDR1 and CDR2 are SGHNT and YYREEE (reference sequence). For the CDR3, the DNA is TGTGCCACAGAAGGGGGGCTCTACGAGCAGTACTTC. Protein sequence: CATEGGLYEQYF. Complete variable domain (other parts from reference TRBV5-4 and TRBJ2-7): ETGVTQSPTHLIKTRGQQVTLRCSSQSGHNTVSWYQQALGQGPQFIFQYYREEENGRGNFPPRFSGLQFPNYSSELNVNALELDDSALYLCATEGGLYEQYFGPGTRLTVT.

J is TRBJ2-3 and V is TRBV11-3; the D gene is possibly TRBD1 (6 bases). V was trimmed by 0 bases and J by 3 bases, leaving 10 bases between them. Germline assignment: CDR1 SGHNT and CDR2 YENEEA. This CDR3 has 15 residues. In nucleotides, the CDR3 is TGTGCCAGCAGCTTAGATGGGGGCACTACAGATACGCAGTATTTT. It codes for CASSLDGGTTDTQYF.

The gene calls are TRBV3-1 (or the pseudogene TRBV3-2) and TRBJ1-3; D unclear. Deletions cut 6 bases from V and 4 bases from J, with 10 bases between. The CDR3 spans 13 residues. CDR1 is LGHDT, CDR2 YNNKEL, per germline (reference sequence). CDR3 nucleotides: TGTGCCAGCAGTCCAGGAGACGGAAACACCATATATTTT. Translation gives CASSPGDGNTIYF.

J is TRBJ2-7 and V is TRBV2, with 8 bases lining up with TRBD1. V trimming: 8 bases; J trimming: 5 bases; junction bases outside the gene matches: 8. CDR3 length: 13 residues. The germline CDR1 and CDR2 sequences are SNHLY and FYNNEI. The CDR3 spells CASHVDRENEQYF. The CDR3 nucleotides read TGTGCCAGCCATGTGGACAGGGAAAACGAGCAGTACTTC. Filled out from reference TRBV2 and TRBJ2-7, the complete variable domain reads EPEVTQTPSHQVTQMGQEVILRCVPISNHLYFYWYRQILGQKVEFLVSFYNNEISEKSEIFDDQFSVERPDGSNFTLKIRSTKLEDSAMYFCASHVDRENEQYFGPGTRLTVT.

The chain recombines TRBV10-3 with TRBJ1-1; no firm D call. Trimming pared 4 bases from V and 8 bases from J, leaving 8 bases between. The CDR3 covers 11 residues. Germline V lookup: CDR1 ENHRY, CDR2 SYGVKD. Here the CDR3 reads CAISGGEEAFF. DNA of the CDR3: TGTGCCATCAGTGGCGGGGAGGAAGCTTTCTTT.

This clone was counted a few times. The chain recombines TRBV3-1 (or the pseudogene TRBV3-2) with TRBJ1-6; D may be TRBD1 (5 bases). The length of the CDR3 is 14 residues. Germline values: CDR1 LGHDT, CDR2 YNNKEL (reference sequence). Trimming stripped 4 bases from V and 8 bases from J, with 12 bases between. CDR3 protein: CASSLVQGDSPLHF. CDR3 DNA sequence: TGTGCCAGCAGCCTGGTTCAGGGAGATTCACCCCTCCACTTT.

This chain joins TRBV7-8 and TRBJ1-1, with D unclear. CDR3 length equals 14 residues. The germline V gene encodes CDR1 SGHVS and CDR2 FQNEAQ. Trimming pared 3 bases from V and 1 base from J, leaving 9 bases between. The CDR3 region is CASSFLAANTEAFF. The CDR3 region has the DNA TGTGCCAGCAGCTTTTTGGCCGCGAACACTGAAGCTTTCTTT.

CDR3 in DNA: TGTGCCAGCAGCTCCCTCGAGGGGAGGGTTCAAGAGACCCAGTACTTC. Translated, it gives CASSSLEGRVQETQYF. V is TRBV11-2 and J is TRBJ2-5; 7 bases fit TRBD2. J was trimmed by 2 bases and V by 4 bases; bases with no gene match: 10. Germline CDR1 reads SGHAT; CDR2 reads FQNNGV. The CDR3 has 16 residues.

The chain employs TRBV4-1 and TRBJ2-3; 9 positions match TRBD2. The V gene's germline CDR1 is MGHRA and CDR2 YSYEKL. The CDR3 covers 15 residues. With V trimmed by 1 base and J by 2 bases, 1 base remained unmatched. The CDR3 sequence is CASSQGLAATDTQYF. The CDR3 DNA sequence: TGCGCCAGCAGCCAAGGACTAGCGGCCACAGATACGCAGTATTTT.

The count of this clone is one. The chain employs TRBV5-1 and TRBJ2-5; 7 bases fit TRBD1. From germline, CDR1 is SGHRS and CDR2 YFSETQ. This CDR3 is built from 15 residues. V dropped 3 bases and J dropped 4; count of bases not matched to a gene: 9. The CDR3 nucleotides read TGCGCCAGCAGCTCGACCGGGACAGCAGGAGAGACCCAGTACTTC. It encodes CASSSTGTAGETQYF.

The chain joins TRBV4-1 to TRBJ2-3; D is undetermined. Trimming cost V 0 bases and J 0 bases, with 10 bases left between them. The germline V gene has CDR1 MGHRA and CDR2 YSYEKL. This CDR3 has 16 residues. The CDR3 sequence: CASSQDRLYSTDTQYF. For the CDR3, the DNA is TGCGCCAGCAGCCAAGATCGCCTATATAGCACAGATACGCAGTATTTT.

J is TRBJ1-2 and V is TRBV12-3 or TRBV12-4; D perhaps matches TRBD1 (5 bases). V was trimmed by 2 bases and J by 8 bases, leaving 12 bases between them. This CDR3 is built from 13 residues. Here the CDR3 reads CASSLMPGLGYTF. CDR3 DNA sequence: TGTGCCAGCAGTTTAATGCCAGGGCTCGGCTACACCTTC.

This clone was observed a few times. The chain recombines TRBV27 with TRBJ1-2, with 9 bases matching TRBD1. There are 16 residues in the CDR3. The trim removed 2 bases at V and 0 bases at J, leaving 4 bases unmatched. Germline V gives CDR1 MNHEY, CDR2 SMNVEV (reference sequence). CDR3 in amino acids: CASSLAGTGPNYGYTF. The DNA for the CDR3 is TGTGCCAGCAGTTTAGCAGGGACAGGGCCTAACTATGGCTACACCTTC.

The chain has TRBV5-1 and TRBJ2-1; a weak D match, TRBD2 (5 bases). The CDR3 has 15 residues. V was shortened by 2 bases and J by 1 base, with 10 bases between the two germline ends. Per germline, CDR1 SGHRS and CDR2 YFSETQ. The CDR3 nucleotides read TGCGCCAGCAGCTTAGGCGGGCGATCCTACAATGAGCAGTTCTTC. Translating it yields CASSLGGRSYNEQFF.